This T cell receptor (beta chain) was recovered during a study of OX40 agonist ivuxolimab in advanced cancers. Looking at the study overall: Enrollees could have had prior anti-PD-1, anti-PD-L1 or anti-CTLA-4 therapy, which about 40% had received.

TCRdb keeps only in-frame clones here, not all; method: immunoSEQ multiplex PCR. The table has around 46,000 clones, approximately 80% seen once. Concerning this clone: What it recognizes is unknown.

Overall study findings and caveats: Nonresponders included some who also had low normalized T-cell clonal expansion. Both blood CD4+ and CD8+ T cells showed clonal growth by week 6 at 0.1 to 3.0 mg/kg.

The CDR3 totals 17 residues. The receptor's source is an adult with an advanced solid tumor such as melanoma, head and neck, liver or kidney cancer. Sequences were derived from CD4+ or CD8+ T cells sorted from blood, sampled in a trial of the OX40 agonist ivuxolimab. The rearrangement links TRBV21-1 to TRBJ2-1; the D call TRBD1 from the table was never checked on the DNA. TRBV21-1 has pseudogene status. CDR3 DNA sequence: TGTGCCAGCAGCAAAACTAGGACAGGGGGTATCTACAATGAGCAGTTCTTC. Amino acids: CASSKTRTGGIYNEQFF.